This entry is about one T cell receptor (beta chain). Its recognized antigen is unknown. One base away there is no much larger clone; base qualities are not given. This specimen comes from a study of CD8+ T cells in alopecia areata (dated by TCRdb to between 2017 and 2018). With respect to the entire study: Treated patients were enrolled in an open-label pilot trial of oral tofacitinib, 5 to 10 mg twice daily, for moderate-to-severe alopecia areata. Patients received tofacitinib for 6 to 18 months and were then followed off drug for 6 months to check for delayed response and recurrence. Disease severity in treated patients was measured with the SALT score, which quantifies the percentage of affected scalp surface area. The study used high-throughput TCRbeta sequencing to examine T cell clonal expansion in alopecia areata, in both the C3H/HeJ mouse model and human patients. In humans, TCRbeta sequencing was performed on scalp tissue and on sorted CD4+ and CD8+ peripheral blood T cells from healthy controls and from patients with patchy or totalis/universalis alopecia areata. Biopsies were taken from tofacitinib-treated patients at baseline and at 4 and 24 weeks of treatment, and a later scalp biopsy was taken in several of the tofacitinib-treated patients. Scalp clonality was compared across normal scalp (n=4), patchy alopecia areata scalp (n=8), and alopecia totalis/universalis scalp (n=8). RNA was extracted with the PAXgene miRNA kit for fixed scalp, the miRNeasy kit for PBMCs, and the RNeasy kit for mouse skin. Amplification of TCRbeta CDR3 regions was done by immunoSEQ multiplex PCR using 35 Vbeta forward primers and 13 Jbeta reverse primers.

Cut back by 0 bases and 12 bases, the V and J ends lie 6 bases apart. Taken from cysteine to phenylalanine, the CDR3 has 11 residues. Only the CDR3 DNA is retained, 33 bases long and in frame from the first base. Via the germline V gene, CDR1 is MNHEY and CDR2 SVGAGI. Library generation was performed with the immunoSEQ multiplex PCR assay. RNA was extracted from all samples and reverse transcribed into cDNA, which served as template for TCR sequencing. First-strand cDNA was synthesized with SuperScript III using a 2:1 mix of oligo-dT and random hexamers. A synthetic immune receptor repertoire was used to measure amplification bias, and any remaining bias was corrected computationally. The paper's data handling went like this. Raw reads were preprocessed for error removal, and CDR3 was defined according to IMGT conventions as running from the conserved cysteine to phenylalanine. To get clonality, Shannon entropy was normalized by log2 of the number of productive unique TCRs and the result was subtracted from 1. CD4 or CD8 identity of scalp clones was inferred by cross-referencing scalp TCRbeta sequences with sorted blood CD4 and CD8 repertoires. TCRdb took this table from immuneACCESS and kept in-frame rearrangements with V and J called. Such tables lack part of the clones; where checked against another copy, unresolved V genes explain under half of the gap, and the rest is unexplained. V and J calls and clone size are as listed in that table; D and trimming were resolved from the DNA. The sample profile shows about 140,000 clones; around 83% of them were found once. The ten biggest clones cover less than 15% of the sample.

Broader findings and caveats from the paper: Lesional scalp, especially in alopecia totalis/universalis, showed higher clonality and more expanded CD8+ clones than normal scalp, suggesting antigenic drive. Compared with mice, TCR sequences shared between patients were less clear, possibly partly because of HLA diversity across the patient population. Tofacitinib significantly lowered scalp clonality and the number of expanded CD8+ clones among the top 100 scalp clones. Because the treated cohort was small and had just a single nonresponder, larger studies are needed to establish links between baseline CD8+ expansion and response. Unlike mouse skin, where gammadelta T cells dominate, normal human skin contains resident alphabeta T cells that get sequenced too, which complicates analysis of the scalp TCR repertoire. During tofacitinib treatment, many expanded lesional clones remained in scalp and blood, and this persistence may partly explain relapse after treatment is stopped.

The time point label for this specimen denotes: less than five weeks on oral tofacitinib. The treatment or condition tag for this specimen amounts to: oral pan-JAK inhibitor, 5-10 mg twice daily. Lesional scalp punch biopsies and peripheral blood were collected from alopecia areata patients. After PBMCs were isolated by density centrifugation and stained for CD3, CD4 and CD8, a FACSAria was used to sort CD4+ and CD8+ T cells. This specimen consisted of CD8+ T cells sorted from blood, obtained at week 4, from a patient treated with tofacitinib. The TCR comes from a human donor with alopecia areata. The chain is encoded by TRBV6-5 joined to TRBJ2-1; too little of a D gene remains to name it. The nucleotide sequence reads as follows: TGTGCCAGCAGTTACTCCGAGCTGCAGTTCTTC. Translation gives CASSYSELQFF.